This T cell receptor (beta chain) originates from a study of blood T cells in healthy people across ages. Points from the study as a whole: The long-lived group displayed more naive CD4+ cells, plus higher diversity, than the aged donors did. Estimates drawn from one million T cells were deemed to understate diversity. Lack of knowledge of donor CMV status possibly confounded expanded clonotype changes.

Combining a sample-barcoded 5' primer with a J-beta primer mix, a second PCR ran for roughly 7 to 12 cycles. From the 5' RACE reads, TCRdb called clonotypes with MiXCR, one entry per CDR3 protein. This table has under 2 million distinct CDR3 sequences, roughly 32% appearing once. A remark on this clonotype: Its antigen is currently unknown.

Trimming left V 5 bases short and J 2 bases short, with 15 bases between. This CDR3 has 16 amino acids. CDR1 is MNHEY, CDR2 SVGEGT, per germline. Total RNA was isolated from each sample in quantities of at least 5 micrograms. Sequences were obtained from blood. The V and J genes are TRBV6-2 or TRBV6-3 and TRBJ2-2, with a possible D match to TRBD2 (6 bases). This clonotype was obtained from a woman aged 25 to 39 in good health. CDR3 protein: CASSPPWRGNTGELFF. Written as DNA, the CDR3 is TGTGCCAGCAGTCCCCCCTGGCGGGGAAACACCGGGGAGCTGTTTTTT.